One T cell receptor (beta chain) is described in this entry. This sample was included in a study of blood T cell repertoires in COVID-19. About the research overall: From the United States, Italy and Spain came samples of acute and convalescent COVID-19. T cells, B-cell-depleted T cells, or PBMCs supplied cDNA or gDNA.

As processed by the authors: Nucleated cell counts were estimated from reference gene primer amplification. Here immunoSEQ multiplex PCR was the method, and the copy in TCRdb shows in-frame clones only, minus some. The DNA was the basis for D and trimming; V, J and clone size are from that table. The repertoire holds roughly 100,000 clones, with about 80% as singletons. This CDR3 has 13 amino acids. With V trimmed by 5 bases and J by 6 bases, 3 bases remained unmatched. Germline V CDR1 and CDR2: ENHRY, SYGVKD. Sequencing was done on a sample of peripheral blood. The clonotype comes from a human donor in a cohort sampled during active or convalescent COVID-19. V gene TRBV10-3 combines with J gene TRBJ1-5; 8 nucleotides agree with TRBD1. CDR3 protein: CAISLDRAQPQHF. The CDR3 nucleotides read TGTGCCATCAGTCTGGACAGGGCTCAGCCCCAGCATTTT.